The rows below give T cell receptor beta chains drawn from one sample of a study of T cell responses to AZD1222 COVID-19 vaccine. The assay was immunoSEQ multiplex PCR, and TCRdb's table has in-frame clones only and misses some. Here the sample spans 95,000 to 100,000 clones, approximately 90% being singletons. The starting material was peripheral blood, obtained 28 days after the second AZD1222 dose. These receptors were collected from an adult who received the AZD1222 COVID-19 vaccine. Each CDR3 is given with its conserved first and last residue. The D gene is left open where the match is weak. Expanded clones get a size class; other rows say once, few or many, or leave the size out.

d_call	v_call	clone_size	j_call	cdr3_nt	cdr3_aa
-	TRBV18	-	TRBJ2-7	TGTGCCAGCTCACCGGGGACCGGCTACGAGCAGTACTTC	CASSPGTGYEQYF
-	TRBV5-1	-	TRBJ2-1	TGCGCCAGCAGGATCAGGGGTCTTGGCAATGAGCAGTTCTTC	CASRIRGLGNEQFF
TRBD2	TRBV3-1/TRBV3-2	-	TRBJ2-1	TGTGCCAGCAGCCTACTAGCGCCAACCTCCTACAATGAGCAGTTCTTC	CASSLLAPTSYNEQFF
-	TRBV5-1	few	TRBJ2-1	TGCGCCAGCAGCTTCCGCTTACTAGGGGGTGAGCAGTTCTTC	CASSFRLLGGEQFF
-	TRBV28	-	TRBJ2-1	TGTGCCAGCAGTTTAGTAGGGTGGCAAGGAAATGAGCAGTTCTTC	CASSLVGWQGNEQFF
TRBD1	TRBV19	-	TRBJ2-1	TGTGCCAGTAGAGATCCGGGACAGGGGTCCTACAATGAGCAGTTCTTC	CASRDPGQGSYNEQFF
-	TRBV28	-	TRBJ1-5	TGTGCCACTCACGCGGGGGGTCAGCCCCAGCATTTT	CATHAGGQPQHF
-	TRBV7-9	-	TRBJ1-5	TGTGCCAGCAGCTTAGAAGGAGGGCAGCCCCAGCATTTT	CASSLEGGQPQHF
TRBD1	TRBV28	few	TRBJ1-6	TGTGCCAGCAGTTTATTCACAGGGGGTTATAATTCACCCCTCCACTTT	CASSLFTGGYNSPLHF
-	TRBV7-2	once	TRBJ1-1	TGTGCCAGCAGCGAAAGGGGGGGGACGAACACTGAAGCTTTCTTT	CASSERGGTNTEAFF
-	TRBV27	-	TRBJ1-1	TGTGCCAGCAATACTATTCCCCTCTCGGCAGTGAACACTGAAGCTTTCTTT	CASNTIPLSAVNTEAFF
TRBD1	TRBV20-1	-	TRBJ2-1	TGCAGTGCTAGACAGGGGGATGAGCAGTTCTTC	CSARQGDEQFF
-	TRBV12-3/TRBV12-4	-	TRBJ2-1	TGTGCCAGCAGTTTAGGACTTGAGCAGTTCTTC	CASSLGLEQFF
-	TRBV6-5	few	TRBJ2-3	TGTGCCAGCAGAACAACGGGACTCCTCGCAGATACGCAGTATTTT	CASRTTGLLADTQYF
TRBD1	TRBV29-1	-	TRBJ1-2	TGCAGCGTCCCCCTCAGGGGGGATGGCTACACCTTC	CSVPLRGDGYTF
TRBD2	TRBV19	-	TRBJ2-1	TGTGCCAGTAGTCAACTAGCGTTCTACAATGAGCAGTTCTTC	CASSQLAFYNEQFF
-	TRBV2	-	TRBJ2-3	TGTGCCAGCAGTGACCCGGGGCCTCTCACAGATACGCAGTATTTT	CASSDPGPLTDTQYF
-	TRBV5-1	-	TRBJ1-6	TGCGCCAGCAGCTTTGGGGCCCGGGTTAATTCACCCCTCCACTTT	CASSFGARVNSPLHF
-	TRBV6-5	-	TRBJ1-2	TGTGCCAGCAGTTACTCGGAGGGGCGCGTCGATGGCTACACCTTC	CASSYSEGRVDGYTF
TRBD2	TRBV3-1/TRBV3-2	-	TRBJ2-2	TGTGCCAGCAGCCAAGGGGTTAGCGGGAGTACCGGGGAGCTGTTTTTT	CASSQGVSGSTGELFF
TRBD1	TRBV6-2/TRBV6-3	-	TRBJ1-1	TGTGCCAGCAGGTACAACAGGGGGCTGGCTGAAGCTTTCTTT	CASRYNRGLAEAFF
-	TRBV6-2/TRBV6-3	-	TRBJ1-5	TGTGCCAGCAGTTACGGCGTAGAAAGCAATCAGCCCCAGCATTTT	CASSYGVESNQPQHF
-	TRBV21-1	-	TRBJ2-7	TGTGCCAGCAGCAAAGGTTCTAGCGGGAGGCGACCCTACGAGCAGTACTTC	CASSKGSSGRRPYEQYF
-	TRBV28	-	TRBJ2-1	TGTGCCAGCAGGTTACAGGGTCCCCACAATGAGCAGTTCTTC	CASRLQGPHNEQFF
TRBD1	TRBV12-3/TRBV12-4	-	TRBJ2-7	TGTGCCAGCAGAAGGACAGGGGGCTACGAGCAGTACTTC	CASRRTGGYEQYF
-	TRBV9	-	TRBJ1-3	TGTGCCAGCAGCGCGGGCGACTCTGGAAACACCATATATTTT	CASSAGDSGNTIYF
TRBD1	TRBV4-2	-	TRBJ1-5	TGTGCCAGCGGGACAGGGGGGCCCGATCAGCCCCAGCATTTT	CASGTGGPDQPQHF
-	TRBV5-1	-	TRBJ2-7	TGCGCCAGCAGCTTGGTACAGGGTGTCCACGAGCAGTACTTC	CASSLVQGVHEQYF